Sequencing of this TCR beta chain was carried out in a study of blood T cell repertoires in COVID-19. Study information: Samples came from the United States, Italy and Spain, spanning acute and convalescent COVID-19. In each case, the material was cDNA or gDNA derived from T cells, B-cell-depleted T cells, or PBMCs.

Produced via immunoSEQ multiplex PCR; TCRdb's table is partial and in-frame only. The sample shows 300,000 to 450,000 clones, around 84% of them seen only once. This clone appeared a single time. CDR1 and CDR2 from the germline V gene are LGHDT and YNNKEL (reference sequence). Trimming cost V 3 bases and J 2 bases, with 7 bases left between them. The CDR3 consists of 14 residues. The clonotype was recovered from a woman younger than 30 with acute or convalescent COVID-19. The specimen sequenced was peripheral blood. This chain links TRBV3-1 (or the pseudogene TRBV3-2) with TRBJ2-2; no definite D call. The CDR3 coding sequence is TGTGCCAGCAGCCACTCGGTTAACACCGGGGAGCTGTTTTTT. This codes for CASSHSVNTGELFF.